This T cell receptor beta chain stems from a study of early stage breast cancer tumors. Some clones are missing from TCRdb's copy, which holds only in-frame ones; the method was immunoSEQ multiplex PCR. Found here are roughly 56,000 clones, about three quarters of them singletons; the top ten hold around 3.7%. This TCR was sampled from a person between 30 and 45 years old with breast cancer. The sequencing sample was made of blood.

This CDR3 is CASSLALTSGRKDTQYF. The CDR3 region has the DNA TGTGCCAGCAGCTTAGCGTTGACTAGCGGGAGAAAAGATACGCAGTATTTT. The chain is built from TRBV7-2 and TRBJ2-3; 12 nucleotides match TRBD2. Germline V lookup: CDR1 SGHTA, CDR2 FQGNSA. The junction had 6 bases not matched to a gene; V was cut back by 0 bases and J by 5 bases. The CDR3 is 17 residues long.